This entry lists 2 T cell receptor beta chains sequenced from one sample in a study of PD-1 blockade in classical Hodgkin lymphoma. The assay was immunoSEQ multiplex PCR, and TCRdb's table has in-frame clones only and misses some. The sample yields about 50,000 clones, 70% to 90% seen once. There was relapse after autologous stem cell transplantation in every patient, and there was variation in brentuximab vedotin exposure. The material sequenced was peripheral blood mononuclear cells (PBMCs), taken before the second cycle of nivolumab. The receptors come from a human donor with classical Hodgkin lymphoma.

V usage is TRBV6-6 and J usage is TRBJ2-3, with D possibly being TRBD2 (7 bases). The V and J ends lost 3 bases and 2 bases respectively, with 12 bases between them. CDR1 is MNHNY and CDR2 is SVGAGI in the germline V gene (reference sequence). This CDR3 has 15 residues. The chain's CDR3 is CASSYRGGPTDTQYF. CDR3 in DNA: TGTGCCAGCAGTTATAGGGGGGGGCCCACAGATACGCAGTATTTT.

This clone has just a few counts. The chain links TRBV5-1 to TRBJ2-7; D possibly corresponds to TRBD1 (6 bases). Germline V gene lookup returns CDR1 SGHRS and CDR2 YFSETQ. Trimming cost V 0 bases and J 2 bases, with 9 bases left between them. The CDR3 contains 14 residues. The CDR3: CASSLDRATYEQYF. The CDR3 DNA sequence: TGCGCCAGCAGCTTGGACAGGGCCACCTACGAGCAGTACTTC.